This T cell receptor (beta chain) comes out of a study of T-cell memory formation after mild COVID-19. The junction had 2 bases not matched to a gene; V was cut back by 5 bases and J by 3 bases. Germline V gene lookup returns CDR1 LNHDA and CDR2 SQIVND (reference sequence). This CDR3 spans 13 amino acids. Only a few counts were recorded for this clonotype. 5'RACE primed at constant segments yielded TCR alpha and TCR beta cDNA libraries bearing sample barcodes and UMIs. One entry per CDR3 protein, called by TCRdb with MiXCR from the 5' RACE reads. Here the sample spans approximately 240,000 distinct CDR3 sequences, 16% being singletons.

The chain employs TRBV19 and TRBJ1-1; TRBD1 aligns across 8 bases. The receptor comes from a man aged 18-30 years who had mild COVID-19 (a few samples of this study predate the infection). Cell type and time point are not known. The sample consisted of PBMCs or a T cell subset sorted from them (not recorded which). The DNA for the CDR3 is TGTGCCAGTAGTGCGGACAGGGACACTGAAGCTTTCTTT. It is translated as CASSADRDTEAFF.